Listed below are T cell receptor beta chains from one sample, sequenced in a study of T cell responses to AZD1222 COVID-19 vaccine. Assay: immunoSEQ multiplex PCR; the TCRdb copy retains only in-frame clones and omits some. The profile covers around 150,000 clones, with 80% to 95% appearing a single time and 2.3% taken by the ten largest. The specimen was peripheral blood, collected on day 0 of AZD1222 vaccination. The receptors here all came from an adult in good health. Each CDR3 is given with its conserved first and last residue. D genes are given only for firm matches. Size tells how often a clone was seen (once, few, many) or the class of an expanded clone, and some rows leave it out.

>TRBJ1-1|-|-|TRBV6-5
TGTGCCAGCAGTATCCTAGCAGGAATGGGCACTGAAGCTTTCTTT
CASSILAGMGTEAFF
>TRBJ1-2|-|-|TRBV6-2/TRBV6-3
TGTGCCAGCAGCGCACAGGCGCCCTATGGCTACACCTTC
CASSAQAPYGYTF
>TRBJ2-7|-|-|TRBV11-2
TGTGCCAGCAGCTTAGAAGTAGCCATCTACGAGCAGTACTTC
CASSLEVAIYEQYF
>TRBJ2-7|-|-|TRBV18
TGTGCCAGCTCACCACCGGCGGGTAGCGTCTCCTACGAGCAGTACTTC
CASSPPAGSVSYEQYF
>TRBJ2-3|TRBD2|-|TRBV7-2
TGTGCCAGCAGTCCGGGACTAGCATCAGATACGCAGTATTTT
CASSPGLASDTQYF
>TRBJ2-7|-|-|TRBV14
TGTGCCAGCAGCCCGGCGGACTACGAGCAGTACTTC
CASSPADYEQYF
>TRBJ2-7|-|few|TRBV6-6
TGTGCCAGCAGTGACGGCTACGAGCAGTACTTC
CASSDGYEQYF
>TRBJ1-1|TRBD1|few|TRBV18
TGTGCCAGCTCATCGACAGGGGGGGACACTGAAGCTTTCTTT
CASSSTGGDTEAFF
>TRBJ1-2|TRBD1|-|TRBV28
TGTGCCAGCAGCATCGACAGGGGCTATGGCTACACCTTC
CASSIDRGYGYTF
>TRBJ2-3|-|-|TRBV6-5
TGTGCCATCCGGGACTCCAGCAGGGATACGCAGTATTTT
CAIRDSSRDTQYF
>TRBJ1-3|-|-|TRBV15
TGTGCCACCAGCAGAGATCAGGCAACCATATATTTT
CATSRDQATIYF
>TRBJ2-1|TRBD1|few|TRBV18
TGTGCCAGCTCACCTCCGTCGACAGGGGGTTTGAATGAGCAGTTCTTC
CASSPPSTGGLNEQFF
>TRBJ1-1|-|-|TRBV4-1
TGCGCCAGCAGCCAGATACAGGGAAATACTGAAGCTTTCTTT
CASSQIQGNTEAFF
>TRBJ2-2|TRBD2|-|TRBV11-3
TGTGCCAGCAGCTTAGTAGTTAGCGGGAGGGCGAACACCGGGGAGCTGTTTTTT
CASSLVVSGRANTGELFF
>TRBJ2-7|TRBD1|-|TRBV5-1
TGCGCCAGCAGCTACTCCGGGACAGCTGGTTACGAGCAGTACTTC
CASSYSGTAGYEQYF
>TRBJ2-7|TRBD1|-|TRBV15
TGTGCCACCAGCAGAAGGGGACAGGGGCTCGAGCAGTACTTC
CATSRRGQGLEQYF
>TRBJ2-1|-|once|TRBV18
TGTGCCAGCTCACCAGACTCGGTGCGGTACAATGAGCAGTTCTTC
CASSPDSVRYNEQFF
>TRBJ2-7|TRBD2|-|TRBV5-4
TGTGCCAGCAGCTTGGATTTGGGTGGACTAGCCCGGAACGAGCAGTACTTC
CASSLDLGGLARNEQYF
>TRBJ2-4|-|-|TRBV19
TGTGCCAGTATCGATATGAACATTCAGTACTTC
CASIDMNIQYF
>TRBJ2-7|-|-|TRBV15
TGTGCCACCAGCAGAGAATTTTTGGGTTCCTACGAGCAGTACTTC
CATSREFLGSYEQYF
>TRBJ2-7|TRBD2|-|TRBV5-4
TGTGCCAGCAGAGCGGGGTGGGGCGAGCAGTACTTC
CASRAGWGEQYF
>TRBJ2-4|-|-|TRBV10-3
TGTGCCATCGGCCCGGGAGCCAAAAACATTCAGTACTTC
CAIGPGAKNIQYF
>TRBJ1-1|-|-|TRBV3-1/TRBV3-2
TGTGCCAGCAGCCAAGGTAGTTTGACAGCGGCTTTCTTT
CASSQGSLTAAFF
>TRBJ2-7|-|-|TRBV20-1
TGCAGTGCTATGGGGTTCGACGAGCAGTACTTC
CSAMGFDEQYF
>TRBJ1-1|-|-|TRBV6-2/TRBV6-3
TGTGCCAGCAGTCTACAGGGATCCACTGAAGCTTTCTTT
CASSLQGSTEAFF
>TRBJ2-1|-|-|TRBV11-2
TGTGCCAGCAGCTTGGAGCGTTTCGGTGAGCAGTTCTTC
CASSLERFGEQFF
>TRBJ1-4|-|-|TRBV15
TGTGCCACCAGCAGAGATCTGGGGGGCGTTGAAAAACTGTTTTTT
CATSRDLGGVEKLFF
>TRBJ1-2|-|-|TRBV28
TGTGCCAGCAGTCAACAACCACCCCTTGGCTACACCTTC
CASSQQPPLGYTF
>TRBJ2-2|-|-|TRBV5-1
TGCGCCAGCAGCTTATTACCGGGACATAACACCGGGGAGCTGTTTTTT
CASSLLPGHNTGELFF
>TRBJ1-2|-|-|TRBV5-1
TGCGCCAGCAGCGGAAGCGTTACAGCCAACTATGGCTACACCTTC
CASSGSVTANYGYTF
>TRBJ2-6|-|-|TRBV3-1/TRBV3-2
TGTGCCAGCAGCCAAGGGGGGGCTGGGGCCAACGTCCTGACTTTC
CASSQGGAGANVLTF
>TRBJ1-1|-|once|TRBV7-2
TGTGCCAGCAGCCTAGGGGGTCGTCGGACTGAAGCTTTCTTT
CASSLGGRRTEAFF
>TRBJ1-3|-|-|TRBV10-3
TGTGCCATCAGGCCAGCCCTGGCTGGAAACACCATATATTTT
CAIRPALAGNTIYF
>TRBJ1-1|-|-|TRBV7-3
TGTGCCAGCAGCTTGAGTGAGGGCACTGAAGCTTTCTTT
CASSLSEGTEAFF
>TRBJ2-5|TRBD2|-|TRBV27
TGTGCCAGCAGTTACCTAGCGGGTAAAGCTCAAGAGACCCAGTACTTC
CASSYLAGKAQETQYF
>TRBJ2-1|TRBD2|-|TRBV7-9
TGTGCCAGCAGCCCAAGTCCCGGGACTAGCGGGAGGGTCAATGAGCAGTTCTTC
CASSPSPGTSGRVNEQFF
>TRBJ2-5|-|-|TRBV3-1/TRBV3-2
TGTGCCAGCAGCCCCAATAGGGGGGGGCACGAGACCCAGTACTTC
CASSPNRGGHETQYF
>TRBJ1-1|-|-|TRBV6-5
TGTGCCAGCAGTCAACACAGGGAGAGGAACACTGAAGCTTTCTTT
CASSQHRERNTEAFF
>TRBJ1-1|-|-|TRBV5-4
TGTGCCAGCAGCTTGAGCAGGGAAAATGGCCAAAACACTGAAGCTTTCTTT
CASSLSRENGQNTEAFF
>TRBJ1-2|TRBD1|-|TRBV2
TGTGCCAGCAGTGAACAGGGGGCTAACTATGGCTACACCTTC
CASSEQGANYGYTF
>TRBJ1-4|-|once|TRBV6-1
TGTGCCAGCAGTGAAACAGGCGTTAATGAAAAACTGTTTTTT
CASSETGVNEKLFF
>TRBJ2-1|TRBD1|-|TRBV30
TGTGCCTGGAGCCCGGGACAGGGCGACAATGAGCAGTTCTTC
CAWSPGQGDNEQFF
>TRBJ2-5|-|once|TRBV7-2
TGTGCCAGCAGTACGGATTATAACTCAGGAGAGACCCAGTACTTC
CASSTDYNSGETQYF
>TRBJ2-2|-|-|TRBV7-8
TGTGCCAGCAGCTTAGCTGGGGCGGTTGGCGGGGAGCTGTTTTTT
CASSLAGAVGGELFF
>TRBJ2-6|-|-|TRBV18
TGTGCCAGCTCACGGGGGTCCTCTGGGGCCAACGTCCTGACTTTC
CASSRGSSGANVLTF
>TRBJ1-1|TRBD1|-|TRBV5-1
TGCGCCAGCAGCCGGGGGACAGGGAACACTGAAGCTTTCTTT
CASSRGTGNTEAFF
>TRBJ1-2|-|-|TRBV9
TGTGCCAGCAGCGTAGCTGCTACCCCTCTCTCTATTGCTAACTATGGCTACACCTTC
CASSVAATPLSIANYGYTF
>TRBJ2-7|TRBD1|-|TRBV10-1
TGCGCCAGCAGCCGAAAAACGGGACAGGGTTTTTACGAGCAGTACTTC
CASSRKTGQGFYEQYF
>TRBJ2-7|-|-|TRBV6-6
TGTGCCAGCAACACCGGGACCTTCTACGAGCAGTACTTC
CASNTGTFYEQYF
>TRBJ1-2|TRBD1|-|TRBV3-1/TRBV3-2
TGTGCCAGCAGCCAAGTAAGCGGGACAGGCGTCTACACCTTC
CASSQVSGTGVYTF
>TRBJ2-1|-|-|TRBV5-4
TGTGCCAGCAGCCCGGACAGAGACAATGAGCAGTTCTTC
CASSPDRDNEQFF
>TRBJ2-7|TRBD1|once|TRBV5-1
TGCGCCAGCAGCTTGTTGGGACAGGGGGCTTACGAGCAGTACTTC
CASSLLGQGAYEQYF
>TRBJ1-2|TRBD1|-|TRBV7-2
TGTGCCAGCAGCTTAGCAGGGGGCTCATATGGCTACACCTTC
CASSLAGGSYGYTF
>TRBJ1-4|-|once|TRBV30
TGTGCCTGGAGTGGGGACACTTATAATGAAAAACTGTTTTTT
CAWSGDTYNEKLFF
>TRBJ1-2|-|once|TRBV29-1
TGCAGCGTGGGGGAGTGGGGCCAGGCCTATGGCTACACCTTC
CSVGEWGQAYGYTF
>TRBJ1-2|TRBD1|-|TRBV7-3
TGTGCCAGCAGCTTAGGGACAGGGAACTATGGCTACACCTTC
CASSLGTGNYGYTF
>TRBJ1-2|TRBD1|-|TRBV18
TGTGCCAGCTCACCAGGACAGGGTGATGGCTACACCTTC
CASSPGQGDGYTF